Below, 18 T cell receptor beta chains from the same sample are listed, as sequenced in a study of read filtering for tumor transcriptome and immune sequencing. From 350 to 500 ng of RNA, a library with molecular barcoded alpha/delta and beta/gamma adaptors was made. TCRdb re-analysed the reads in MiXCR, keeping a single row per CDR3 protein. The table records around 44,000 distinct CDR3 sequences, around an eighth of them present only once. The sequencing sample was made of a population of CD138-negative cells sorted from bone marrow. The source is a donor at least 40 years old with multiple myeloma.

In its sample, this clonotype was seen many times. The genes are TRBV28 and TRBJ1-1; TRBD1 is a possible D gene (5 bases). The V end was cut by 3 bases, the J end by 4 bases, with 15 bases between. Germline assignment: CDR1 MDHEN and CDR2 SYDVKM. The CDR3 runs to 15 residues. This chain's CDR3 is CASSFSYAGGTEAFF. The CDR3 region has the DNA TGTGCCAGCAGTTTCTCGTACGCCGGGGGCACTGAAGCTTTCTTT.

As to this clonotype: A much bigger clone sits one base away, suggesting this may be a read error. V gene TRBV20-1 combines with J gene TRBJ2-1; unclear D gene. The germline V gene has CDR1 DFQATT and CDR2 SNEGSKA (reference sequence). This CDR3 is built from 12 residues. CDR3 residues: CSARDLNNGQFF. In nucleotides, the CDR3 is TGCAGTGCTAGAGATCTTAACAATGGGCAGTTCTTC.

The chain is built from TRBV11-2 and TRBJ2-7; D unclear. Germline loops: CDR1 SGHAT, CDR2 FQNNGV. Trimming shortened V by 5 bases and J by 6 bases, and 17 bases separated the two germline ends. This CDR3 comprises 14 residues. CDR3 loop: CASSHRTPWSEQYF. CDR3 nucleotides: TGTGCCAGCAGCCATCGGACGCCCTGGTCCGAGCAGTACTTC.

As to this clonotype: A much larger clone lies one base from this, so it may be a read error. This sequence joins TRBV20-1 and TRBJ2-1; tentative D call: TRBD1 (6 bases). Per the germline V gene, CDR1 is DFQATT and CDR2 is SNEGSKA (reference sequence). The CDR3 runs to 15 residues. CDR3 in DNA: TGCAGTGTTAGACCCCCCCCCGGGACATACAATGAGCAGTTCTTC. It translates to CSVRPPPGTYNEQFF.

In its sample, this clonotype was seen many times. V gene TRBV11-2 combines with J gene TRBJ2-5; 11 bases are shared with TRBD2. The length of the CDR3 is 14 residues. Trimming at V came to 7 bases and at J to 7 bases, leaving 8 bases not matched to a gene. CDR1 and CDR2 from the germline V gene are SGHAT and FQNNGV. The CDR3 bases are TGTGCCAGCATTCTGACTAGCGGGAAGGGGACCCAGTACTTC. Amino acids: CASILTSGKGTQYF.

This clonotype has at least ten counts. The chain joins TRBV10-3 to TRBJ2-1, with 11 bases that match TRBD2. Germline V lookup: CDR1 ENHRY, CDR2 SYGVKD. V shed 3 bases and J 4 bases; nucleotides not matched to a gene: 2. The CDR3 is 15 amino acids. CDR3 DNA sequence: TGTGCCATCAGTGAAACTAGCGGGGGATACAATGAGCAGTTCTTC. This gives the protein CAISETSGGYNEQFF.

This clonotype was detected ten times or more. The chain carries TRBV20-1 and TRBJ2-4; 15 nucleotides line up with TRBD2. Losses at the gene ends were 6 bases for V and 7 bases for J; bases not matched to a gene: 28. CDR1 and CDR2 (germline): DFQATT, SNEGSKA (reference sequence). The CDR3 covers 22 residues. The CDR3 DNA is TGCAGTGCCATCCCCGAATTAGGACTAGCGGGAGGGTCCCCCCTTGCGCACAACATTCAGTACTTC. This encodes CSAIPELGLAGGSPLAHNIQYF.

This clonotype has at least ten counts. The chain has TRBV7-2 and TRBJ2-3, with 9 bases fitting TRBD2. Germline V lookup: CDR1 SGHTA, CDR2 FQGNSA. V shed 6 bases and J 0 bases; nucleotides not matched to a gene: 13. The CDR3 totals 18 residues. CDR3 sequence: CASSLGPSGTTSTDTQYF. CDR3 nucleotides: TGTGCCAGCAGTCTAGGACCTAGCGGGACCACTAGCACAGATACGCAGTATTTT.

This clonotype was counted at least ten times. The gene calls are TRBV13 and TRBJ2-7, with 7 nucleotides matching TRBD1. The CDR3 sequence is 15 residues long. Germline loops: CDR1 PRHDT, CDR2 FYEKMQ (reference sequence). The V gene end was trimmed by 4 bases and the J gene end by 0 bases; junction bases not matched to a gene: 6. CDR3 bases: TGTGCCAGCAGCTCACCGGGACAGTACTCCTACGAGCAGTACTTC. As protein: CASSSPGQYSYEQYF.

The gene calls are TRBV4-1 and TRBJ1-5; no reliable D call. The CDR3 runs to 16 residues. V lost 1 base, J lost 0 bases, and 10 bases lay in between. CDR1 and CDR2 (germline): MGHRA, YSYEKL. The CDR3 DNA reads TGCGCCAGCAGCCAAGGAGGAGAACTTAGCAATCAGCCCCAGCATTTT. Residues: CASSQGGELSNQPQHF.

The chain carries TRBV9 and TRBJ2-7, with TRBD2 as a possible D gene (5 bases). This CDR3 is built from 13 residues. Trimming stripped 0 bases from V and 7 bases from J, with 11 bases between. Looked up from germline, CDR1 is SGDLS and CDR2 is YYNGEE. The DNA for the CDR3 is TGTGCCAGCAGCGTAGGAAGGACGGGGGAGCAGTACTTC. Amino acid sequence: CASSVGRTGEQYF.

On this clonotype itself: A far larger clone lies a single base away; this is likely a read error. The chain joins TRBV6-6 to TRBJ2-3, with 8 bases fitting TRBD1. The CDR3 length is 15 residues. Germline values: CDR1 MNHNY, CDR2 SVGAGI (reference sequence). The J segment lost 5 bases and the V segment lost 6 bases, leaving 10 bases of the junction unmatched. As DNA, the CDR3 is TGTGCCAGCAGGCGGACAGGGATAGATCAAGATACGCAGTATTTT. Its translation: CASRRTGIDQDTQYF.

This chain connects TRBV29-1 to TRBJ1-1; D unresolved. The V end lost 2 bases, the J end lost 6 bases, and 7 bases lay between the germline ends. The CDR3 has 11 amino acids. Germline V gene data show CDR1 as SQVTM and CDR2 as ANQGSEA. The CDR3 nucleotides read TGCAGCGTTGAAAATGGTGCTGAAGCTTTCTTT. Protein sequence: CSVENGAEAFF.

Relative to its sample, this clonotype is medium-sized. The rearrangement uses TRBV6-2 or TRBV6-3 and TRBJ2-1; D is unclear. Germline V gene data show CDR1 as MNHEY and CDR2 as SVGEGT. CDR3 length: 14 amino acids. Trimming cost V 6 bases and J 7 bases, with 16 bases left between them. CDR3 bases: TGTGCCAGCAGAGACCCGGGCCTTTTTAATGAGCAGTTCTTC. Its protein is CASRDPGLFNEQFF.

This clonotype was counted ten times or more. The CDR3: CASREGQGISEQFF. CDR3 bases: TGTGCCAGCAGGGAGGGACAGGGTATTAGTGAGCAGTTCTTC. The chain is built from TRBV6-6 and TRBJ2-1; 9 bases fit TRBD1. V lost 6 bases, J lost 9 bases, and 9 bases stayed unmatched. CDR1 is MNHNY, CDR2 SVGAGI, per germline (reference sequence). This CDR3 has 14 residues.

In its sample, this clonotype was seen many times. The chain carries TRBV7-2 and TRBJ2-7; D is perhaps TRBD1 or TRBD2 (5 bases each). The CDR3 runs to 14 residues. Trimming left V 5 bases short and J 2 bases short, with 13 bases between. The germline V gene encodes CDR1 SGHTA and CDR2 FQGNSA. The CDR3 region is CASSNLLGPYEQYF. The CDR3 DNA is TGTGCCAGCAGCAACTTGTTGGGACCCTACGAGCAGTACTTC.

This clonotype was found many times. The V call is TRBV2, the J call TRBJ2-1; TRBD2 agrees at 9 bases. The CDR3 extends over 15 amino acids. Unmatched junction bases numbered 8, after V lost 6 bases and J lost 5 bases. Germline V gives CDR1 SNHLY, CDR2 FYNNEI. Written as DNA, the CDR3 is TGTGCCAGCAGACTCCCAGCGGGAGGTGACAATGAGCAGTTCTTC. Residues: CASRLPAGGDNEQFF. The entire variable domain, with the rest obtained from reference TRBV2 and TRBJ2-1, is as follows: EPEVTQTPSHQVTQMGQEVILRCVPISNHLYFYWYRQILGQKVEFLVSFYNNEISEKSEIFDDQFSVERPDGSNFTLKIRSTKLEDSAMYFCASRLPAGGDNEQFFGPGTRLTVL.

This clonotype was seen ten or more times. J is TRBJ2-7 and V is TRBV7-2, with D tentatively TRBD1 (5 bases). The CDR3 runs to 13 residues. Germline-derived CDR1 and CDR2 are SGHTA and FQGNSA. Trimming left V 2 bases short and J 7 bases short, with 12 bases between. CDR3 region: CASSLPTVGEQYF. For the CDR3, the DNA is TGTGCCAGCAGCTTACCGACAGTGGGGGAGCAGTACTTC. Using reference TRBV7-2 and TRBJ2-7 for the parts outside the CDR3, the full variable domain is GAGVSQSPSNKVTEKGKDVELRCDPISGHTALYWYRQSLGQGLEFLIYFQGNSAPDKSGLPSDRFSAERTGGSVSTLTIQRTQQEDSAVYLCASSLPTVGEQYFGPGTRLTVT.